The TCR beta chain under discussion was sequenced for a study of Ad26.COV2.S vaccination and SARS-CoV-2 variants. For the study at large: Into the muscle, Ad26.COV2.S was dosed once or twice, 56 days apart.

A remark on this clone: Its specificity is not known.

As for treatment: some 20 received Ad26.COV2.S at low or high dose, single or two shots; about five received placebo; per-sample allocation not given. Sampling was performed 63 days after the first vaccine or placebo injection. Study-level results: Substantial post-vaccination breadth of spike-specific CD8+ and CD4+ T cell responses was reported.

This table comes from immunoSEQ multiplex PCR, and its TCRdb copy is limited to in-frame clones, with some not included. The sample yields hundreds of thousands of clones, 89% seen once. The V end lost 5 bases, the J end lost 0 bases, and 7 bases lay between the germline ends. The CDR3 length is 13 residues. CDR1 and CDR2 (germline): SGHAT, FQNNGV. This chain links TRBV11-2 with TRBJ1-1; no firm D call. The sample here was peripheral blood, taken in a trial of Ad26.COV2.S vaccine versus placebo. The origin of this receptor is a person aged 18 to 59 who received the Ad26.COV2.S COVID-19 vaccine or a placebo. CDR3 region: CASSTRVNTEAFF. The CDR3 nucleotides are TGTGCCAGCAGCACACGAGTGAACACTGAAGCTTTCTTT.